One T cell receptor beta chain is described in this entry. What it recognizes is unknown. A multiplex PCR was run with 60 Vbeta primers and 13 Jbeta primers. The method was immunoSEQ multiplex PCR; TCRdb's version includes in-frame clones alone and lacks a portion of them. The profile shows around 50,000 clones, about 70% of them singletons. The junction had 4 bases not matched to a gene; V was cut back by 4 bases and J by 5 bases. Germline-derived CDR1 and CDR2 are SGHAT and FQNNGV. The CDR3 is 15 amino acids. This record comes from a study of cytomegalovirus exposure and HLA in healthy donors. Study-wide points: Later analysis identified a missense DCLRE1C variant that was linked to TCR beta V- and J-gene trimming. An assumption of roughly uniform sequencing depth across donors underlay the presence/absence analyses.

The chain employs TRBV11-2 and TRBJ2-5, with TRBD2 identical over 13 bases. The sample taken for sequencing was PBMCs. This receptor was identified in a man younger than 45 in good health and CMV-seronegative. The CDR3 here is CASSWTSGSTETQYF. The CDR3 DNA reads TGTGCCAGCAGCTGGACTAGCGGGAGTACCGAGACCCAGTACTTC.